This is a list of T cell receptor beta chains from one sample in a study of post-analysis software for immune sequencing data. MiXCR, applied by TCRdb to the PCR reads, yields one record per CDR3 protein. Of 750,000 to 950,000 distinct CDR3 sequences listed, roughly 50% are singletons. The sequenced sample consisted of blood. These receptors were obtained from a girl aged 5-17 years with multiple sclerosis. Each CDR3 is given with its conserved first and last residue. The D gene is left open where the match is weak. Clone size is not always given. Where it is, it says once, few, many or a class for expanded clones.

NA	TRBV7-2	NA	TRBJ2-1	TGTGCCAGCAGCTCCGGTCGGAGCTCCTACAATGAGCAGTTCTTC	CASSSGRSSYNEQFF
NA	TRBV5-1	few	TRBJ2-3	TGCGCCAGCGAACCTCCAGGGGCGAGTGCAGATACGCAGTATTTT	CASEPPGASADTQYF
TRBD1	TRBV12-3/TRBV12-4	few	TRBJ1-2	TGTGCCAGCAGTTTAGGGGACAGGGGAGGAGGTAACTATGGCTACACCTTC	CASSLGDRGGGNYGYTF
NA	TRBV29-1	many	TRBJ2-7	TGCAGCGTTGGGGCAGACTACGAGCAGTACTTC	CSVGADYEQYF
NA	TRBV6-5	NA	TRBJ2-3	TGTGCCAGCAACCCAGACCCACGGAGCCACACAGATACGCAGTATTTT	CASNPDPRSHTDTQYF
NA	TRBV11-2	NA	TRBJ1-1	TGTGCCAGCAGCCCGCACGGTCAGATGAACACTGAAGCTTTCTTT	CASSPHGQMNTEAFF
NA	TRBV7-3	few	TRBJ2-4	TGTGCCAGCAGCCCGACGGGACTAGCCAAAAACATTCAGTACTTC	CASSPTGLAKNIQYF
NA	TRBV24-1	few	TRBJ2-7	TGTGCCCTTAGGAGGGCGGGCGCCTACGAGCAGTACTTC	CALRRAGAYEQYF
NA	TRBV7-8	few	TRBJ2-7	TGTGCCAGCAGCTTAGCCCAGGCGGAGCAGTACTTC	CASSLAQAEQYF
NA	TRBV20-1	NA	TRBJ2-3	TGCAGTGCTAGAGGAGGGAATACGCAGTATTTT	CSARGGNTQYF
NA	TRBV29-1	once	TRBJ1-5	TGCAGCGTTGTGGGGCAGCTAAATCAGCCCCAGCATTTT	CSVVGQLNQPQHF
TRBD2	TRBV5-1	NA	TRBJ2-5	TGCGCCAGCGGCTTGGGACGGACTAGCGGAGCACAAGAGACCCAGTACTTC	CASGLGRTSGAQETQYF
NA	TRBV12-3/TRBV12-4	NA	TRBJ2-2	TGTGCCAGCAGTTTCCCTAGAGCGAACACCGGGGAGCTGTTTTTT	CASSFPRANTGELFF
NA	TRBV20-1	NA	TRBJ2-3	TGCAGTGCTAGCCGGGACTCGGGCACAGATACGCAGTATTTT	CSASRDSGTDTQYF
NA	TRBV20-1	NA	TRBJ2-7	TGCAGTGCTGGCCGCCCCCGAGACCCCTACGAGCAGTACTTC	CSAGRPRDPYEQYF
NA	TRBV20-1	NA	TRBJ2-7	TGCAGTGCTAGGGGGGGCAGAGGCCCCGGTTTCAGTCAGACCTACGAGCAGTACTTC	CSARGGRGPGFSQTYEQYF
TRBD1	TRBV11-2	NA	TRBJ1-4	TGTGCCAGCAGCTTCTCACACCTACGACAGGGAAATGAAAAACTGTTTTTT	CASSFSHLRQGNEKLFF
NA	TRBV20-1	NA	TRBJ2-1	TGCAGTGCTTCGCCGACTGGCGGAGTCTACAATGAGCAGTTCTTC	CSASPTGGVYNEQFF
NA	TRBV12-3/TRBV12-4	NA	TRBJ2-1	TGTGCCAGCAGTCCGGACTTTGGAGTAGACAATGAGCAGTTCTTC	CASSPDFGVDNEQFF
TRBD2	TRBV14	NA	TRBJ2-1	TGTGCCAGCAGCCAGGGGGGACTAGCGTTCTACAATGAGCAGTTCTTC	CASSQGGLAFYNEQFF
NA	TRBV20-1	few	TRBJ2-1	TGCAGTGCTAGGTCTTTAGAGAATGAGCAGTTCTTC	CSARSLENEQFF
TRBD1	TRBV5-4	few	TRBJ2-7	TGTGCCAGCAGCCAACAGGGGGCCACCTACGAGCAGTACTTC	CASSQQGATYEQYF
TRBD1	TRBV9	few	TRBJ1-1	TGTGCCAGCAGCGGGACAGGCATGAACACTGAAGCTTTCTTT	CASSGTGMNTEAFF
NA	TRBV5-1	NA	TRBJ2-7	TGCGCCAGCAGCTTGTTCCCCAAAGCCGACACCTACGAGCAGTACTTC	CASSLFPKADTYEQYF
TRBD1	TRBV7-6	NA	TRBJ2-3	TGTGCCAGCAGCTTAAGACCCCCGGGACAGGGAGCCACAGATACGCAGTATTTT	CASSLRPPGQGATDTQYF
NA	TRBV6-5	NA	TRBJ1-5	TGTGCCAGCAGCCCGTCGAGGGACTTTGGCAATCAGCCCCAGCATTTT	CASSPSRDFGNQPQHF
TRBD1	TRBV29-1	few	TRBJ2-6	TGCAGCGTTGATAGGGACAGGGGTTCTGGGGCCAACGTCCTGACTTTC	CSVDRDRGSGANVLTF
NA	TRBV3-1	NA	TRBJ2-4	TGTGCCAGCAGCCAAGATCTCCAGGGCCGGTTAGCCAAAAACATTCAGTACTTC	CASSQDLQGRLAKNIQYF
NA	TRBV7-2	NA	TRBJ1-2	TGTGCCAGCAGCATAGAGGTGACAGCCTATGGCTACACCTTC	CASSIEVTAYGYTF
NA	TRBV29-1	NA	TRBJ2-7	TGCAGCGTTGAATCGACTAGTCTAGGCGAGCAGTACTTC	CSVESTSLGEQYF
NA	TRBV20-1	few	TRBJ2-5	TGCAGTGGAACCGGACAAGAAGAGACCCAGTACTTC	CSGTGQEETQYF
NA	TRBV10-3	NA	TRBJ2-1	TGTGCCATCGCACTGCTCCAGGCGCCGCTCAATGAGCAGTTCTTC	CAIALLQAPLNEQFF
TRBD2	TRBV5-1	NA	TRBJ2-3	TGCGCCAGCGCGTCTAGCGGTCTAGTCGACACAGATACGCAGTATTTT	CASASSGLVDTDTQYF
NA	TRBV6-1	NA	TRBJ1-2	TGTGCCAGCAGTCTTCAGCCACAGAGAAACTCTAACTATGGCTACACCTTC	CASSLQPQRNSNYGYTF
NA	TRBV28	few	TRBJ1-5	TGTGCCAGCAGGGACTATAGCAATCAGCCCCAGCATTTT	CASRDYSNQPQHF
TRBD2	TRBV15	few	TRBJ2-3	TGTGCCACCAGCCCCGGGAATAGCGGGCGTGGAGATACGCAGTATTTT	CATSPGNSGRGDTQYF
NA	TRBV4-1	NA	TRBJ1-2	TGCGCCAGCAGCCAAGTAGACCAAGGGGGGGACTATGGCTACACCTTC	CASSQVDQGGDYGYTF
TRBD1	TRBV12-5	NA	TRBJ1-4	TGTGCCTCGGGGCAGGGGGCGCGCGGGGAGGAAAAACTGTTTTTT	CASGQGARGEEKLFF
NA	TRBV5-1	NA	TRBJ1-2	TGTGCCAGCAGCTTAGGCGGTTCGCGGGGCTACACCTTC	CASSLGGSRGYTF
NA	TRBV6-6	NA	TRBJ2-5	TGTGCCAGCGGAGAGTTTCCAGAGACCCAGTACTTC	CASGEFPETQYF
TRBD1	TRBV7-2	NA	TRBJ2-5	TGTGCCAGCAGCTTAGACAACAGGGGTACGGAGACCCAGTACTTC	CASSLDNRGTETQYF
TRBD2	TRBV25-1	NA	TRBJ2-7	TGTGCCAGCAGTGTCATAGCGGGAGTGGGCGAGCAGTACTTC	CASSVIAGVGEQYF
NA	TRBV7-7	few	TRBJ2-1	TGTGCTAGCAGCCACGGGGAGGATGGTGAGCAGTTCTTC	CASSHGEDGEQFF
TRBD1	TRBV3-1	NA	TRBJ1-4	TGTGCCAGCAGCCAGGGGACAGGAAGGAATGAAAAACTGTTTTTT	CASSQGTGRNEKLFF
NA	TRBV5-1	NA	TRBJ2-3	TGCGCCAGCCCTCGAAACGGGGTAGATACGCAGTATTTT	CASPRNGVDTQYF
TRBD2	TRBV11-2	once	TRBJ2-6	TGTGCCAGCAGCTTAGGGCCGGGGGGTGTCTCTGGGGCCAACGTCCTGACTTTC	CASSLGPGGVSGANVLTF
NA	TRBV18	few	TRBJ2-1	TGTGCCAGCTCACCACGGGCCTACAATGAGCAGTTCTTC	CASSPRAYNEQFF
TRBD1	TRBV10-3	NA	TRBJ2-1	TGTGCCATCACCGGGACAGGGCGGAATGAGCAGTTCTTC	CAITGTGRNEQFF
NA	TRBV7-3	NA	TRBJ2-1	TGTGCCAGCAGCTTAAGGGCCGACAGCTTCGGATCCCCTCCTAATAATGAGCAGTTCTTC	CASSLRADSFGSPPNNEQFF
TRBD2	TRBV14	NA	TRBJ2-3	TGTGCCAGCAGCCCGAGGGATCGACTAGCGGGTGGCACAGATACGCAGTATTTT	CASSPRDRLAGGTDTQYF